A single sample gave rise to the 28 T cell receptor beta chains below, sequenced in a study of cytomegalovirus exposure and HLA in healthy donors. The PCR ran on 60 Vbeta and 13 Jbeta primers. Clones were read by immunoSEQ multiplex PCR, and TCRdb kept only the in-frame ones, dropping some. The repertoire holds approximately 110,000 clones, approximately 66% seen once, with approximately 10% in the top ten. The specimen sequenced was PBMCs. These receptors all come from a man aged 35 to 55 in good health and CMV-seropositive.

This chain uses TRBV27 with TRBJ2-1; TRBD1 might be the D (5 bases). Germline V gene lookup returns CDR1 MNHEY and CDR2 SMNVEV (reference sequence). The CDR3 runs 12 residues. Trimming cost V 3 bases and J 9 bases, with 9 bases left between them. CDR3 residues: CASSFPRGEQFF. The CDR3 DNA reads TGTGCCAGCAGTTTCCCTAGGGGTGAGCAGTTCTTC.

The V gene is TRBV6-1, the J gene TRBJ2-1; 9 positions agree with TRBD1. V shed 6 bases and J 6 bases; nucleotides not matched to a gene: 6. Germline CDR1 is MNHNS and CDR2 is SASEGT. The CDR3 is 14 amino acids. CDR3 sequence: CASRGQGPLNEQFF. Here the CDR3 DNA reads TGTGCCAGCAGGGGACAGGGCCCCCTCAATGAGCAGTTCTTC.

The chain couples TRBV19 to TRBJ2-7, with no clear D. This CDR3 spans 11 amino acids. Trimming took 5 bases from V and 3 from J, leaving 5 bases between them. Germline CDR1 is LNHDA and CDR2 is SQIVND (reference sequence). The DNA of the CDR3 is TGTGCCAGTAGTGCTAGCTACGAGCAGTACTTC. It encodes CASSASYEQYF.

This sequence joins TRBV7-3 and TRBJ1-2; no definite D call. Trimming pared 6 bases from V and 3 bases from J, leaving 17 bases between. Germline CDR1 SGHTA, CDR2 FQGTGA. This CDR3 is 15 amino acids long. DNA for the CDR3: TGTGCCAGCAGGGAGGTACAGAGAAAGGACTATGGCTACACCTTC. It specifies CASREVQRKDYGYTF.

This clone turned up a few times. CDR3 DNA sequence: TGTGCCAGCAGCTTAGTTTCAGGGGGGAATGAAAAACTGTTTTTT. It yields the protein CASSLVSGGNEKLFF. This chain uses TRBV13 with TRBJ1-4, with 7 bases matching TRBD1. CDR3 length: 15 residues. The germline V gene encodes CDR1 PRHDT and CDR2 FYEKMQ (reference sequence). With 1 base clipped from V and 5 bases from J, the junction kept 4 bases outside the gene matches.

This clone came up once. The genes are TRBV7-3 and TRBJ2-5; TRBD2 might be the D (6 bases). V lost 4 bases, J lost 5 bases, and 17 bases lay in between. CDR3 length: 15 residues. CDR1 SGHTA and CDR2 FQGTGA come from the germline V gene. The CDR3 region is CASSSRPGLTETQYF. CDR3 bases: TGTGCCAGCAGCTCCCGACCGGGACTGACTGAGACCCAGTACTTC.

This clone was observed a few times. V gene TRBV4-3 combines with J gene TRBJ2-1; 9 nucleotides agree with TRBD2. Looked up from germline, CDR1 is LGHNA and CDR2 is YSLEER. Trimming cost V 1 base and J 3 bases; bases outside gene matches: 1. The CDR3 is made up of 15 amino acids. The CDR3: CASSQVREGYNEQFF. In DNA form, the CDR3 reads TGCGCCAGCAGCCAAGTGCGGGAGGGCTACAATGAGCAGTTCTTC.

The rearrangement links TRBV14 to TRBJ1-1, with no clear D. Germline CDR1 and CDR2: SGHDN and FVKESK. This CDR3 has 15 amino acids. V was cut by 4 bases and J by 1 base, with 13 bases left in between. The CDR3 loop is CASSPKQGRNTEAFF. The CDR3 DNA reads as TGTGCCAGCAGCCCCAAACAAGGGAGGAACACTGAAGCTTTCTTT.

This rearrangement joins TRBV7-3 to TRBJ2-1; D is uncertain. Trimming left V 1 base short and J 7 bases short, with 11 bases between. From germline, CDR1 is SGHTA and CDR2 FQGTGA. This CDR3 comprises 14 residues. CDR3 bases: TGTGCCAGCAGCTTAAGTACTACGGCAAATGAGCAGTTCTTC. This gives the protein CASSLSTTANEQFF.

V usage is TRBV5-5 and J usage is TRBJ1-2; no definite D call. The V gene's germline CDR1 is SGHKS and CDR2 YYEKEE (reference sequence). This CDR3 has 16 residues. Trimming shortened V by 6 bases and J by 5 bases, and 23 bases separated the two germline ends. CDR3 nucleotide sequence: TGTGCCAGCAACCAAGGGAGCGGGGTTGATCTATATGGCTACACCTTC. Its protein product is CASNQGSGVDLYGYTF.

The CDR3 nucleotides are TGTGCCAGTAGTATAGCTAGCGCGTACCAAGAGACCCAGTACTTC. It codes for CASSIASAYQETQYF. The gene calls are TRBV19 and TRBJ2-5, with D possibly TRBD2 on 6 matching bases. CDR1 is LNHDA and CDR2 is SQIVND in the germline V gene (reference sequence). The length of the CDR3 is 15 residues. V was trimmed by 1 base and J by 0 bases, leaving 9 bases between them. The full variable domain, its missing parts supplied by reference TRBV19 and TRBJ2-5, is DGGITQSPKYLFRKEGQNVTLSCEQNLNHDAMYWYRQDPGQGLRLIYYSQIVNDFQKGDIAEGYSVSREKKESFPLTVTSAQKNPTAFYLCASSIASAYQETQYFGPGTRLLVL.

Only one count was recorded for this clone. CDR3 DNA: TGTGCCAGCAGCTTTACGAGGGTGTCCTACGAGCAGTACTTC. It encodes CASSFTRVSYEQYF. J is TRBJ2-7 and V is TRBV5-6, with D perhaps matching TRBD2 (5 bases). Trimming pared 2 bases from V and 1 base from J, leaving 10 bases between. The CDR3 has 14 residues. Germline-derived CDR1 and CDR2 are SGHDT and YYEEEE. Drawing the rest from reference TRBV5-6 and TRBJ2-7, the complete variable domain is DAGVTQSPTHLIKTRGQQVTLRCSPKSGHDTVSWYQQALGQGPQFIFQYYEEEERQRGNFPDRFSGHQFPNYSSELNVNALLLGDSALYLCASSFTRVSYEQYFGPGTRLTVT.

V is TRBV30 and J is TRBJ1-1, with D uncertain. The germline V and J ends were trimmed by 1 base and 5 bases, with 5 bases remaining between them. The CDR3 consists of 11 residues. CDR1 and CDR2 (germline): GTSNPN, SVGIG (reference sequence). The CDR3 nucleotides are TGTGCCTGGAGTGACAATACTGAAGCTTTCTTT. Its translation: CAWSDNTEAFF. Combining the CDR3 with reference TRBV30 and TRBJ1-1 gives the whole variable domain SQTIHQWPATLVQPVGSPLSLECTVEGTSNPNLYWYRQAAGRGLQLLFYSVGIGQISSEVPQNLSASRPQDRQFILSSKKLLLSDSGFYLCAWSDNTEAFFGQGTRLTVV.

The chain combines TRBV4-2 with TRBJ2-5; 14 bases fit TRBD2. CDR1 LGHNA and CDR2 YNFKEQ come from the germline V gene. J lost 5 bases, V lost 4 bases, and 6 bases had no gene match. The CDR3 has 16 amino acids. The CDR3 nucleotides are TGTGCCAGCAGCCCGGGGACTAGCGGGAGTACCGAGACCCAGTACTTC. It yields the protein CASSPGTSGSTETQYF.

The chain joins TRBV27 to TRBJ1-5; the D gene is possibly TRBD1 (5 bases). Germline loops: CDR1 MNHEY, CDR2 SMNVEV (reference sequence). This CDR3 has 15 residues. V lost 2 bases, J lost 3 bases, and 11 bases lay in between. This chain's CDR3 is CASSLGQGYNQPQHF. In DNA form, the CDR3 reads TGTGCCAGCAGTTTAGGGCAGGGTTACAATCAGCCCCAGCATTTT.

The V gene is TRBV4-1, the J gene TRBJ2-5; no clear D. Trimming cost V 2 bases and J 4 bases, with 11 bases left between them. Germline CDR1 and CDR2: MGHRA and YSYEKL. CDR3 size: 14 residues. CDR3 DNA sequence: TGCGCCAGCAGCCAAAGTGGCCGATCAGAGACCCAGTACTTC. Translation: CASSQSGRSETQYF.

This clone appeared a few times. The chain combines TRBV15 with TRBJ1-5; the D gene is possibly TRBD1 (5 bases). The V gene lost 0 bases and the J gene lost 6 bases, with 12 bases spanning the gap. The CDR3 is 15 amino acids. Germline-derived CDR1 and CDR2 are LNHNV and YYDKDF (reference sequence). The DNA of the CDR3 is TGTGCCACCAGCAGAGATAGCCAGGGTGCTCAGCCCCAGCATTTT. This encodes CATSRDSQGAQPQHF.

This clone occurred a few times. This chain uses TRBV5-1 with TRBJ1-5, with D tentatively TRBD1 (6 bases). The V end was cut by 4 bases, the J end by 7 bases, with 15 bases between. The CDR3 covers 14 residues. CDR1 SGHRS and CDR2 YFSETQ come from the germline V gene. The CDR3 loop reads CASSKGQGEQPQHF. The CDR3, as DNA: TGCGCCAGCAGCAAGGGACAAGGAGAACAGCCCCAGCATTTT.

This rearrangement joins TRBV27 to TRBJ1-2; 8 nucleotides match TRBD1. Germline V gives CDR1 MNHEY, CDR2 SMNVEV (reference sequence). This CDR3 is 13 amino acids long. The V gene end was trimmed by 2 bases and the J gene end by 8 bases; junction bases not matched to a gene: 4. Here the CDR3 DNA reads TGTGCCAGCAGTTTACAGGGGGCAAAGGGCTACACCTTC. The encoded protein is CASSLQGAKGYTF.

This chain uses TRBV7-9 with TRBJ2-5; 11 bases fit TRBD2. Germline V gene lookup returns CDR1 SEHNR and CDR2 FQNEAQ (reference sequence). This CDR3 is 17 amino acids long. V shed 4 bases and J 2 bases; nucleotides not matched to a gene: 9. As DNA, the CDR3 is TGTGCCAGCAGCTCGGGGGGGACTAGCGGACTACAAGAGACCCAGTACTTC. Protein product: CASSSGGTSGLQETQYF.

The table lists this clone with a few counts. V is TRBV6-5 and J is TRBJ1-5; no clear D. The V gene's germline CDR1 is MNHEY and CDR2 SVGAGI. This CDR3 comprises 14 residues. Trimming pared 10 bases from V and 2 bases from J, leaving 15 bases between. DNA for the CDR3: TGTGCCACCGGGAGGGTGTCTGGCAATCAGCCCCAGCATTTT. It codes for CATGRVSGNQPQHF.

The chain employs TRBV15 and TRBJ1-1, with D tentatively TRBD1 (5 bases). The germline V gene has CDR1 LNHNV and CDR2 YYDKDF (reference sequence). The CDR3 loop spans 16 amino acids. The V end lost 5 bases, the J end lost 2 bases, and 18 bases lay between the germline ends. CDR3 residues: CATSFAGFFRNTEAFF. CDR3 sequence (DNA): TGTGCCACCAGCTTTGCAGGGTTTTTTCGAAACACTGAAGCTTTCTTT.

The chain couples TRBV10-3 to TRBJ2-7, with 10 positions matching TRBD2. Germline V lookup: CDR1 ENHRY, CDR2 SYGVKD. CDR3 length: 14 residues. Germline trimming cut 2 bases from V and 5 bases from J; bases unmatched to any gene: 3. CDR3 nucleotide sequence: TGTGCCATCAGTGAGAGCGGGAGGGCCAACGAGCAGTACGTC. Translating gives CAISESGRANEQYV.

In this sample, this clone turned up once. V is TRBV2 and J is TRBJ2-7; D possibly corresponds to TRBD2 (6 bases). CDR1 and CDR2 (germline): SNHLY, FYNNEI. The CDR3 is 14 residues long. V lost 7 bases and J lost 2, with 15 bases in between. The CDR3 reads CASNPGLLTYEQYV. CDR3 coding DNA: TGTGCCAGCAATCCGGGACTCCTCACCTACGAGCAGTACGTC.

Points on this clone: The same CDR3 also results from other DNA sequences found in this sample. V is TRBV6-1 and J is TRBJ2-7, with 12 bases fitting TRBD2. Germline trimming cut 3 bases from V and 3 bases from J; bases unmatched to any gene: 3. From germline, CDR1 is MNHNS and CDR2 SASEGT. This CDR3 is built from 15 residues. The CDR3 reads CASSELAGGFYEQYV. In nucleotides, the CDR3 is TGTGCCAGCAGTGAGCTAGCGGGAGGGTTCTACGAGCAGTACGTC.

DNA for the CDR3: TGCAGCGTTGAGGGGCCTAGCGGGAGGGGGTCCGGCAATGAGCAGTTCTTC. This codes for CSVEGPSGRGSGNEQFF. The chain couples TRBV29-1 to TRBJ2-1; 12 nucleotides align to TRBD2. Germline V CDR1 and CDR2: SQVTM, ANQGSEA. The CDR3 has 17 residues. The V gene end was trimmed by 3 bases and the J gene end by 6 bases; junction bases not matched to a gene: 12.

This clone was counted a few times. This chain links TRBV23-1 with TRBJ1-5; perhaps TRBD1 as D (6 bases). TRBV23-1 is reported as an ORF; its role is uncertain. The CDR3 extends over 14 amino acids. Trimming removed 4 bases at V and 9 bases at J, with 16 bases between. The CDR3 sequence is CASSLDRPQRPQHF. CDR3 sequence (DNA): TGCGCCAGCAGTCTCGACAGGCCCCAGCGGCCCCAGCATTTT.

The CDR3: CAWSLHSDRGEKLFF. In DNA form, the CDR3 reads TGTGCCTGGAGTCTCCATTCAGACAGGGGTGAAAAACTGTTTTTT. The V call is TRBV30, the J call TRBJ1-4; 8 positions agree with TRBD1. The CDR3 length is 15 residues. Germline CDR1 is GTSNPN and CDR2 is SVGIG (reference sequence). V lost 2 bases to trimming and J lost 7 bases; unmatched junction nucleotides: 9.